This TCR beta chain comes out of a study of identifying expanded T cells in peripheral blood. With respect to this clone: What it binds is not known.

Clones were read by immunoSEQ multiplex PCR, and TCRdb kept only the in-frame ones, dropping some. The profile shows about 85,000 clones, roughly 90% of them singletons. Collection occurred without any documented infections or immune events in donors. Findings and caveats of the study: Differentially abundant clones: about 1.3 between replicates, roughly 16 at approximately 14 days, 19 to 20 at four. Variance in clone template counts between approximately two-week samples significantly increased with total template count across all healthy donors.

V was pared by 1 base and J by 11 bases, with 11 bases between. CDR3 length: 11 amino acids. The V gene's germline CDR1 is DFQATT and CDR2 SNEGSKA (reference sequence). The chain links TRBV20-1 to TRBJ1-2; no clear D gene. The receptor was derived from a person aged 18 to 75 in good health. The specimen was blood. CDR3 in DNA: TGCAGTGCTAGAGCTGAAGCACCTTACACCTTC. It translates to CSARAEAPYTF.